Sequencing of this T cell receptor beta chain was carried out in a study of T cells in Graves' hyperthyroidism and ophthalmopathy. Germline lookup yields CDR1 LGHDT and CDR2 YNNKEL (reference sequence). V was clipped by 2 bases and J by 5 bases; unmatched bases: 5. The CDR3 length is 14 residues. Using RNA transcripts as the source, TCR beta CDR3 regions were amplified. HTBI primers were used for first-round RT-PCR of the TCR CDR3. TCRdb ran MiXCR on the multiplex PCR reads and lists one entry per CDR3 protein. The top ten clones hold approximately 32% of a sample with more than 500,000 distinct CDR3 sequences, about 16% of them seen once.

Sample: blood. The genes are TRBV3-1 and TRBJ2-7; TRBD1 matches 8 bases. This TCR came from a woman aged 25-40 years with Graves' ophthalmopathy. CDR3 in amino acids: CASSQPGGPHEQYF. CDR3 DNA sequence: TGTGCCAGCAGCCAACCAGGGGGCCCGCACGAGCAGTACTTC.